This T cell receptor (beta chain) was sequenced during a study of blood T cell repertoires in COVID-19. The CDR3 covers 19 residues. CDR1 LNHDA and CDR2 SQIVND come from the germline V gene (reference sequence). V was clipped by 5 bases and J by 0 bases, with 23 bases between them. Here immunoSEQ multiplex PCR was the method, and the copy in TCRdb shows in-frame clones only, minus some. Of 130,000 to 150,000 clones listed, approximately 80% are singletons. The TCR originated in a woman between 50 and 59 years old in a cohort sampled during active or convalescent COVID-19. The V call is TRBV19, the J call TRBJ1-5; D possibly corresponds to TRBD1 (6 bases). Sample: peripheral blood. CDR3 nucleotide sequence: TGTGCCAGTAGTTCCCAGGGACACTCGACCGATTATAGCAATCAGCCCCAGCATTTT. Its translation: CASSSQGHSTDYSNQPQHF.